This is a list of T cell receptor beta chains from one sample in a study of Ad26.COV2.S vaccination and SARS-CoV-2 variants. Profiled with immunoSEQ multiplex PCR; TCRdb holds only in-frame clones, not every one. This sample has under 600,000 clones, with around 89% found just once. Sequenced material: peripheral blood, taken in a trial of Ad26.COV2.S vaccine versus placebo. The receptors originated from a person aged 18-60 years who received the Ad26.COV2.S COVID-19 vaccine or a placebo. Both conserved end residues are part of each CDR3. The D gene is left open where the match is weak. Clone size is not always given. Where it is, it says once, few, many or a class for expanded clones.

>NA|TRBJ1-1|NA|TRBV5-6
TGTGCCAGCAGCTTGGGGGGGCGCGGTTGGAACACTGAAGCTTTCTTT
CASSLGGRGWNTEAFF
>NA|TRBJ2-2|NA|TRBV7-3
TGTGCCAGCAGCTTAGGGGGAAGCACCGGGGAGCTGTTTTTT
CASSLGGSTGELFF
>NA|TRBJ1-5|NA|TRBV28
TGTGCCAGCAGTTTGTCAGGTTATTCCAATCAGCCCCAGCATTTT
CASSLSGYSNQPQHF
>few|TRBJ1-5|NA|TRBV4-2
TGTGCCAGCAGCCAAGACGCCCTCAGCAATCAGCCCCAGCATTTT
CASSQDALSNQPQHF
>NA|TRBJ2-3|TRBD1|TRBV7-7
TGTGCTAGCAGCTTAGCGTCAGGGACAGGGTCAGATACGCAGTATTTT
CASSLASGTGSDTQYF
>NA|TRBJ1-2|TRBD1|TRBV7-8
TGTGCCAGCAGCCCAGCTGGACAGGGGGCGAGGGGCTACACCTTC
CASSPAGQGARGYTF
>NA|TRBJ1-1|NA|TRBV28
TGTGCCAGCAGTTCCCCCCTTGAAGCTTTCTTT
CASSSPLEAFF
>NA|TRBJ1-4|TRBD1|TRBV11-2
TGTGCCAGCACCAAAGGGGGCGGGGCCAGATATGAAAAACTGTTTTTT
CASTKGGGARYEKLFF
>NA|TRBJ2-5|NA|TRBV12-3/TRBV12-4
TGTGCCAGCAGTGACCCTCATCAAGAGACCCAGTACTTC
CASSDPHQETQYF
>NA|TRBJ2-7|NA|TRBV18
TGTGCCAGCTCACCTCGGGCAGGGAAGATGGCCTACGAGCAGTACTTC
CASSPRAGKMAYEQYF
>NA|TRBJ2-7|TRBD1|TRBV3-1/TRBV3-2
TGTGCCAGCAGCCGAGGGGGCAGGGACTACGAGCAGTACTTC
CASSRGGRDYEQYF
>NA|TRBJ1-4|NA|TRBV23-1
TGCGCCAGCACCATCATAGGGGGGGTGGGTAATGAAAAACTGTTTTTT
CASTIIGGVGNEKLFF
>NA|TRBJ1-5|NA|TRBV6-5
TGTGCCAGCAGTTACACCAAGGGCGATCAGCCCCAGCATTTT
CASSYTKGDQPQHF
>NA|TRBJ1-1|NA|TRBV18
TGTGCCAGCTCACCACCGCTTATATCCTCAGACGGGATAGAAGCTTTCTTT
CASSPPLISSDGIEAFF
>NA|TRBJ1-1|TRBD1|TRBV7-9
TGTGCCAGCAGCTCGCGGACAGGGGGAAGTATGAACACTGAAGCTTTCTTT
CASSSRTGGSMNTEAFF
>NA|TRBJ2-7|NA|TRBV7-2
TGTGCCAGCAGCAGCACCTGGGGCCAACACGAGCAGTACTTC
CASSSTWGQHEQYF
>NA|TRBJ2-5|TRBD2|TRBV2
TGTGCCAGCAGTGAAAGGAGCGGGGGGCAAGAGACCCAGTACTTC
CASSERSGGQETQYF
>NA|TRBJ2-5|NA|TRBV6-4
TGTGCCAGCAGCCGGACAACTCAAGAGACCCAGTACTTC
CASSRTTQETQYF
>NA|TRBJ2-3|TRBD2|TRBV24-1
TGTGCCACCAGTGATCCCGGGGGGGCGATGGATACGCAGTATTTT
CATSDPGGAMDTQYF
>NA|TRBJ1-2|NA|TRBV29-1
TGCAGCGTCTCTAGAGGGGGGAGCTACTATGGCTACACCTTC
CSVSRGGSYYGYTF
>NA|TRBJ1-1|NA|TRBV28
TGTGCCAGCAGTTTAATCAGGGGAAATACTGAAGCTTTCTTT
CASSLIRGNTEAFF
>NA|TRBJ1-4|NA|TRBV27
TGTGCCAGCAGTTTCCAGGGGTATAATGAAAAACTGTTTTTT
CASSFQGYNEKLFF
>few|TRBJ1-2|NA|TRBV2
TGTGCCAGCAGGGCCCAGGGAGTTGCGGGCTATGGCTACACCTTC
CASRAQGVAGYGYTF
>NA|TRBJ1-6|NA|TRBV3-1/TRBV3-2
TGTGCCAGCAGCCAAGTGAGGGCCGGGGCTTCACCCCTCCACTTT
CASSQVRAGASPLHF
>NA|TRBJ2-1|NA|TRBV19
TGTGCCAGTAGGATGCAGGGCCTCTACAATGAGCAGTTCTTC
CASRMQGLYNEQFF
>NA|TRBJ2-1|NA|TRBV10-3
TGTGCCATCAGTGACGGGAAAGGGGTATACAATGAGCAGTTCTTC
CAISDGKGVYNEQFF
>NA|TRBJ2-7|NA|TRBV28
TGTGCCAGCCAAACCCCAGGGCTCTACGAGCAGTACTTC
CASQTPGLYEQYF
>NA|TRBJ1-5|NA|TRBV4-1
TGCGCCAGCAGCCAAGATGTCCGGGGTGTGGGCAATCAGCCCCAGCATTTT
CASSQDVRGVGNQPQHF
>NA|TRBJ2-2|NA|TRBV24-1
TGTGCCACCAGAGGGACTGTTACCGGGGAGCTGTTTTTT
CATRGTVTGELFF
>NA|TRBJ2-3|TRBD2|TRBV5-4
TGTGCCAGCAGCTTTGGCGGGAGGGGGACTAGCACAGATACGCAGTATTTT
CASSFGGRGTSTDTQYF
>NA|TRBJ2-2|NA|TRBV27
TGTGCCAGCAGCCCATACGGGAGCGGGGAGCTGTTTTTT
CASSPYGSGELFF
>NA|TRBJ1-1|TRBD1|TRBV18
TGTGCCAGCTCAACGGGGACAGGGGCGAGTACTGAAGCTTTCTTT
CASSTGTGASTEAFF
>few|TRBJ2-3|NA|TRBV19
TGTGCCAGTAGTCCATTCGGCGGCATTAGCACAGATACGCAGTATTTT
CASSPFGGISTDTQYF